The 6 T cell receptor beta chains presented below share a single source sample, sequenced in a study of blood T cell repertoires in COVID-19. The method was immunoSEQ multiplex PCR; TCRdb's version includes in-frame clones alone and lacks a portion of them. This table has 200,000 to 300,000 clones, approximately 90% appearing once. Sequenced input: PBMCs or T cells enriched from blood (not recorded which). The receptors originated from a man between 45 and 60 years old who had been exposed to COVID-19.

The chain joins TRBV12-5 to TRBJ1-5; the D gene is possibly TRBD1 (5 bases). This CDR3 has 18 residues. Germline CDR1 reads LGHNT; CDR2 reads FRNRAP. The CDR3: CVRIGGDDDLYSNQPQHF. DNA of the CDR3: TGTGTGCGTATAGGAGGGGACGACGACCTATATAGCAATCAGCCCCAGCATTTT.

This chain connects TRBV28 to TRBJ2-2; TRBD1 aligns across 11 bases. Germline V CDR1 and CDR2: MDHEN, SYDVKM. The V gene end was trimmed by 7 bases and the J gene end by 5 bases; junction bases not matched to a gene: 6. CDR3 length: 15 amino acids. The CDR3 spells CASNTGTGGTGELFF. In DNA form, the CDR3 reads TGTGCCAGCAATACCGGGACAGGGGGAACCGGGGAGCTGTTTTTT.

J is TRBJ1-3 and V is TRBV2; D gene uncertain. This CDR3 is built from 13 residues. Germline CDR1 and CDR2: SNHLY and FYNNEI. Trimming stripped 2 bases from V and 5 bases from J, with 7 bases between. The CDR3 DNA is TGTGCCAGCAGTGAAAACAGCCGAAACACCATATATTTT. Its translation: CASSENSRNTIYF.

The V gene is TRBV9, the J gene TRBJ2-1; TRBD2 is a possible D gene (7 bases). Germline-derived CDR1 and CDR2 are SGDLS and YYNGEE. This CDR3 region has 17 residues. V lost 4 bases and J lost 7, with 24 bases in between. The CDR3 DNA sequence: TGTGCCAGCAGCCCCCAGAGAGCGGGATTGGGGGCAAATGAGCAGTTCTTC. Translation: CASSPQRAGLGANEQFF.

In this sample, this clone turned up a few times. The CDR3 coding sequence is TGTGCCAGCAGCCCCCGACGAGGGACTGAAGCTTTCTTT. Translation gives CASSPRRGTEAFF. V is TRBV5-6 and J is TRBJ1-1; D gene unclear. Trimming removed 4 bases at V and 5 bases at J, with 12 bases between. This CDR3 is 13 amino acids long. Germline CDR1 and CDR2: SGHDT and YYEEEE.

V is TRBV7-2 and J is TRBJ1-4; tentative D call: TRBD1 (6 bases). V lost 9 bases to trimming and J lost 5 bases, with 13 bases between them. CDR1 is SGHTA and CDR2 is FQGNSA in the germline V gene. CDR3 length: 13 amino acids. For the CDR3, the DNA is TGTGCCAGTGCGGGGGGCACAAATGAAAAACTGTTTTTT. The encoded protein is CASAGGTNEKLFF.